This T cell receptor (beta chain) was sequenced for a study of identifying expanded T cells in peripheral blood. Only in-frame clones appear in the TCRdb table, and some are missing; sequencing was by immunoSEQ multiplex PCR. The table shows approximately 56,000 clones, with 65% to 90% occurring only once. The CDR3 totals 17 residues. Germline V gene lookup returns CDR1 SGHDN and CDR2 FVKESK. V shed 1 base and J shed 1 base, with 13 bases lying between them. The receptor was derived from a person aged 18 to 70 in good health. V gene TRBV14 combines with J gene TRBJ2-2; D is possibly TRBD2 (6 bases). Sequences were obtained from blood. CDR3 region: CASSQVLRRGNTGELFF. The CDR3 DNA reads as TGTGCCAGCAGCCAAGTTCTAAGGAGGGGGAACACCGGGGAGCTGTTTTTT.